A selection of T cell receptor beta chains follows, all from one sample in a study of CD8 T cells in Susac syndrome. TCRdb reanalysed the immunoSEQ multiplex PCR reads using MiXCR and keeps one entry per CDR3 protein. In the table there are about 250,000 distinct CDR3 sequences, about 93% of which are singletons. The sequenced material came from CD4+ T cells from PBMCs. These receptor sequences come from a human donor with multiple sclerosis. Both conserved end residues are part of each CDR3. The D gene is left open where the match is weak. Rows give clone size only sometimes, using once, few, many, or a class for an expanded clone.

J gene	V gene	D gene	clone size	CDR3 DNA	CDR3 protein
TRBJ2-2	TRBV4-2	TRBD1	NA	TGTGCCAGCAGCCAAGGTGCAAGGGGGCATGACACCGGGGAGCTGTTTTTT	CASSQGARGHDTGELFF
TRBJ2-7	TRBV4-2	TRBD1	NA	TGTGCCAGCAGCCATACCCCGGGACAGGGCGCCTACGAGCAGTACTTC	CASSHTPGQGAYEQYF
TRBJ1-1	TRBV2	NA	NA	TGTGCCAGCAGTGGGAGTGACACTGAAGCTTTCTTT	CASSGSDTEAFF
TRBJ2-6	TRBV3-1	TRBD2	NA	TGTGCCAGCACCCTAGGAGCGGGGATCTCTGGGGCCAACGTCCTGACTTTC	CASTLGAGISGANVLTF
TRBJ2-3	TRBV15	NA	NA	TGTGCCACCAGCAGAGACATCGGAGCATTCACAGATACGCAGTATTTT	CATSRDIGAFTDTQYF
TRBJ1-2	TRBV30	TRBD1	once	TGTGCCTGGGGTAACAGGGGCGGCTACACCTTC	CAWGNRGGYTF
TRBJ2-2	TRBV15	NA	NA	TGTGCCACCAGCAGAGATCCTGGTAGCGGCAACACCGGGGAGCTGTTTTTT	CATSRDPGSGNTGELFF
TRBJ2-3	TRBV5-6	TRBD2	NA	TGTGCCAGCAGCCAGCAAGTAGCGGGGGGGCTAACAGATACGCAGTATTTT	CASSQQVAGGLTDTQYF
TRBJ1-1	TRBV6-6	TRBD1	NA	TGTGCCAGCAGGCCCCCGACAGGGGTTAACACTGAAGCTTTCTTT	CASRPPTGVNTEAFF
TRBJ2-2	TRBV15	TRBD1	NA	TGTGCCACCAGCCCGGACAGGGTAGTCACCGGGGAGCTGTTTTTT	CATSPDRVVTGELFF
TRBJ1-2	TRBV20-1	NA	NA	TGCAGTGCTAGAGATCAGAAAAGAGGGGCGAACTATGGCTACACCTTC	CSARDQKRGANYGYTF
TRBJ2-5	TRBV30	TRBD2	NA	TGTGCCTGGAGCCATAGGGGGCTAGCGGGAGGTCACCAAGAGACCCAGTACTTC	CAWSHRGLAGGHQETQYF
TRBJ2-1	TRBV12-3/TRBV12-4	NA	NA	TGTGCCACCACTTTTGGTTACAATGAGCAGTTCTTC	CATTFGYNEQFF
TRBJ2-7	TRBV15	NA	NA	TGTGCCACCAGCAGACTTTCCGGGACACCTCTCCCCGAGCAGTACTTC	CATSRLSGTPLPEQYF
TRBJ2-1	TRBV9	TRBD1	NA	TGTGCCAGCAGCCCCCGGGACAGGTCCTACAATGAGCAGTTCTTC	CASSPRDRSYNEQFF
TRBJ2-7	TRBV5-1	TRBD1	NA	TGCGCCAGCAGCTTGGCCCCGGGACAGGGGTTCGAGCAGTACTTC	CASSLAPGQGFEQYF
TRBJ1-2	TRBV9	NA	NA	TGTGCCAGCAGCGTAGTTGAGGGGAATGGCTACACCTTC	CASSVVEGNGYTF
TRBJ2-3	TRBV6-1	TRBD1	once	TGTGCCAGCAGTGGGGGACAGCGGTACCTAGATACGCAGTATTTT	CASSGGQRYLDTQYF
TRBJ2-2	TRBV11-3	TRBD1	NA	TGTGCCAGCAGCGAGGGACAGGGTTGGACCGGGGAGCTGTTTTTT	CASSEGQGWTGELFF
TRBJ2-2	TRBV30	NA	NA	TGTGCCTGGAGTAGTGGGGGAACCGGGGAGCTGTTTTTT	CAWSSGGTGELFF
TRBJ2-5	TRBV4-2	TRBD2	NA	TGTGCCAGCAGCCAAGGTGTAGCGGGAGGGCGCGAGACCCAGTACTTC	CASSQGVAGGRETQYF
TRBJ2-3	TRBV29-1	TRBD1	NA	TGCAGCGTTGAAGGAGACAGGGGGCTCGCAGATACGCAGTATTTT	CSVEGDRGLADTQYF
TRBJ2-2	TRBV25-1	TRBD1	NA	TGTGCCAGCACTGCAGGGGGCTTCGGGGCCACCGGGGAGCTGTTTTTT	CASTAGGFGATGELFF
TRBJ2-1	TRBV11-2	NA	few	TGTGCCAGCAGCTTAGGTCAGAACAATGAGCAGTTCTTC	CASSLGQNNEQFF
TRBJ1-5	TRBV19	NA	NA	TGTGCCAGTACCCTCAGGGGATTCGGAGGACAGCCCCAGCATTTT	CASTLRGFGGQPQHF
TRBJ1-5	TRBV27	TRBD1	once	TGTGCCAGCAGATCTCAAACAGGGGAACCCCAGCATTTT	CASRSQTGEPQHF
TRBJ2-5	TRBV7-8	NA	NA	TGTGCCAGCAGCCCCCGGGACCGTCAAGAGTACTTC	CASSPRDRQEYF
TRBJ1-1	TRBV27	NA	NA	TGTGCCAGCAGTTTACAGCCTCCGAACACTGAAGCTTTCTTT	CASSLQPPNTEAFF
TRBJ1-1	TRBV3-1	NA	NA	TGTGCCAGCAGCCAAGATGCAGGGCTAACTGAAGCTTTCTTT	CASSQDAGLTEAFF